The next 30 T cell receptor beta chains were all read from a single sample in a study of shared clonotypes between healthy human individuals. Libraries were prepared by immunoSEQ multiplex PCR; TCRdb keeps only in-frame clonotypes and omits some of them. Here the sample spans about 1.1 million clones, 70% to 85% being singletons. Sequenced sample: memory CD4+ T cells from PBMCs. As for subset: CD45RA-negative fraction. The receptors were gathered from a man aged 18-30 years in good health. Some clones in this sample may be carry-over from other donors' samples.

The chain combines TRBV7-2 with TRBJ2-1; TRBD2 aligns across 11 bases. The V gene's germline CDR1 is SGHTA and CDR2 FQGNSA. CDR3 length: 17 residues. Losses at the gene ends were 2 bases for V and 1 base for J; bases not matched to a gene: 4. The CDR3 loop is CASSLTSGRGSYNEQFF. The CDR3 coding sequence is TGTGCCAGCAGCTTAACTAGCGGGAGAGGATCCTACAATGAGCAGTTCTTC.

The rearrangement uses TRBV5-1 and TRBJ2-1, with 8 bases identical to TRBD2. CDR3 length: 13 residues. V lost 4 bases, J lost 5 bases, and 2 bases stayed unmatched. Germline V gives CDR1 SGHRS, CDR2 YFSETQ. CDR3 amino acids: CASSGTRNNEQFF. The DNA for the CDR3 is TGCGCCAGCAGCGGGACTAGGAACAATGAGCAGTTCTTC. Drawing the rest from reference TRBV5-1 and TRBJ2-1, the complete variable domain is KAGVTQTPRYLIKTRGQQVTLSCSPISGHRSVSWYQQTPGQGLQFLFEYFSETQRNKGNFPGRFSGRQFSNSRSEMNVSTLELGDSALYLCASSGTRNNEQFFGPGTRLTVL.

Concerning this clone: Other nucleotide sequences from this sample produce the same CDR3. DNA of the CDR3: TGTGCCAGCAGCCTCAGGGACAGGGGGCTGAACACTGAAGCTTTCTTT. Amino acids: CASSLRDRGLNTEAFF. The chain carries TRBV28 and TRBJ1-1, with 12 bases aligning to TRBD1. Germline V gene data show CDR1 as MDHEN and CDR2 as SYDVKM. The V and J ends lost 6 bases and 0 bases, in that order; junction bases with no gene match: 5. This CDR3 is 16 amino acids long.

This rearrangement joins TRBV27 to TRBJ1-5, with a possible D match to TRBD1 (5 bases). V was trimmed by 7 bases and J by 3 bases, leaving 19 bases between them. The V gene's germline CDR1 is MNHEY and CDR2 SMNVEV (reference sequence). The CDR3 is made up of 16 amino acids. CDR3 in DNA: TGTGCCAGCAAGCCTCGGGTTGGGGCTTCCAATCAGCCCCAGCATTTT. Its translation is CASKPRVGASNQPQHF.

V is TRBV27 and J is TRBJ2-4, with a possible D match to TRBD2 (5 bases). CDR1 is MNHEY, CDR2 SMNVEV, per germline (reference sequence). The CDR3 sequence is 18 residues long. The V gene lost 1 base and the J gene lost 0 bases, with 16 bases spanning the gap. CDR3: CASSLYMVPGSAKNIQYF. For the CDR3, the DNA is TGTGCCAGCAGTTTATATATGGTCCCGGGGTCAGCCAAAAACATTCAGTACTTC.

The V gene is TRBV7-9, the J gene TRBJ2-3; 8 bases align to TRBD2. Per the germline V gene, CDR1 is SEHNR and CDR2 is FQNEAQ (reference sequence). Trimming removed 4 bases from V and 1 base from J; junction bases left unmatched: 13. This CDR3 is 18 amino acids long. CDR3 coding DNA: TGTGCCAGCAGCTCCCCATTCGGGCGGGAGGCACGCACAGATACGCAGTATTTT. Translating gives CASSSPFGREARTDTQYF.

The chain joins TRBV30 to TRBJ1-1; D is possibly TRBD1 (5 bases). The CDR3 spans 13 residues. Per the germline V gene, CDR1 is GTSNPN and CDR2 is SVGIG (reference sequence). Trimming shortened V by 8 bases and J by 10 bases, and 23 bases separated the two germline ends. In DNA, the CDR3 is TGTGCCGGGGGGGGAGACGCCCTGCCAGGAGCTTTCTTT. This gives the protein CAGGGDALPGAFF.

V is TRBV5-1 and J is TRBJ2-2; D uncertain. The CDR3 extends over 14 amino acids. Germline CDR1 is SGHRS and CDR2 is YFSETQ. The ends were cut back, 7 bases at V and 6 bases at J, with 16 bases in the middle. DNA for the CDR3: TGCGCCAGCTCCTCCGTCCCAAGCCCCGGGGAGCTGTTTTTT. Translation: CASSSVPSPGELFF.

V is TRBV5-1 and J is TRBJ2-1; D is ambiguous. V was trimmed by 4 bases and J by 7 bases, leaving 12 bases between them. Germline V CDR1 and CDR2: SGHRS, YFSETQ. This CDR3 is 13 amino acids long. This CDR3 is CASSPGSLNEQFF. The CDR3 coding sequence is TGCGCCAGCAGCCCCGGTAGTTTGAATGAGCAGTTCTTC.

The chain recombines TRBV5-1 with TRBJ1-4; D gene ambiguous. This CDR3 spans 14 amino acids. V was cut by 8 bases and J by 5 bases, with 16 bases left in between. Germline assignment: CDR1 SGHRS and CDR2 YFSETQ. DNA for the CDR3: TGCGCCAGTAAAAAGCTTGGCGGGAATGAAAAACTGTTTTTT. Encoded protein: CASKKLGGNEKLFF.

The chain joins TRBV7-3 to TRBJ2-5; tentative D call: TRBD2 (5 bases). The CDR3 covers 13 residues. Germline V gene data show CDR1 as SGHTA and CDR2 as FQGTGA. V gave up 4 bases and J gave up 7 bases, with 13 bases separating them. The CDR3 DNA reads TGTGCCAGCAGCTCCCCGGACTCGGGGACCCAGTACTTC. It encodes CASSSPDSGTQYF.

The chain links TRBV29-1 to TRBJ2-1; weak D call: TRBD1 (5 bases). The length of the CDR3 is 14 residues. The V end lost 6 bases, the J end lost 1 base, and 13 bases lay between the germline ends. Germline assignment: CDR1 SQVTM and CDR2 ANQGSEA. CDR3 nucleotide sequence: TGCAGCGTATATGGACATCGGTCCTACAATGAGCAGTTCTTC. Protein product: CSVYGHRSYNEQFF.

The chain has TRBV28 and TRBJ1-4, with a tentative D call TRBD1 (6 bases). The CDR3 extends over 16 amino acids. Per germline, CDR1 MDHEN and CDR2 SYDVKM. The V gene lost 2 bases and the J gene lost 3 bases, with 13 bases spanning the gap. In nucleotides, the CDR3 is TGTGCCAGCAGTTTAAAGGAGCCAGGGGCTAATGAAAAACTGTTTTTT. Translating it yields CASSLKEPGANEKLFF.

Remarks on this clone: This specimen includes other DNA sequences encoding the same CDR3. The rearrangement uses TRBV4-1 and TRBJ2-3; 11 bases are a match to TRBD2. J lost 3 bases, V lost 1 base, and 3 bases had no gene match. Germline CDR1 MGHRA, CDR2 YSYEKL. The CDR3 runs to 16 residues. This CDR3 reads CASSQAGLAVTDTQYF. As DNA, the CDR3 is TGCGCCAGCAGCCAAGCGGGACTAGCGGTTACAGATACGCAGTATTTT.

This CDR3 is CASGLGIVAGGEETQYF. The CDR3 bases are TGTGCTAGTGGTTTGGGGATCGTGGCGGGAGGAGAGGAGACCCAGTACTTC. This sequence joins TRBV12-5 and TRBJ2-5; TRBD2 aligns across 8 bases. This CDR3 spans 17 amino acids. With V trimmed by 1 base and J by 5 bases, 12 bases remained unmatched. CDR1 is LGHNT and CDR2 is FRNRAP in the germline V gene.

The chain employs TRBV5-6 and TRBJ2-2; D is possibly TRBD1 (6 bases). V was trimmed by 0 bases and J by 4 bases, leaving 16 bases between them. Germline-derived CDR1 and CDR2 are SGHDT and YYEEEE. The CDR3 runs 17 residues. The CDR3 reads CASSLAQGREGTGELFF. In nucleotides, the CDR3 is TGTGCCAGCAGCTTGGCCCAGGGGCGCGAGGGCACCGGGGAGCTGTTTTTT.

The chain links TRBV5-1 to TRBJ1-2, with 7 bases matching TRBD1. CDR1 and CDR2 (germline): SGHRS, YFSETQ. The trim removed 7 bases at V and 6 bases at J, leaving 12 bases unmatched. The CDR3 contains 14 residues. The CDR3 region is CASSPGEGAHGYTF. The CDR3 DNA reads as TGCGCCAGCTCACCTGGGGAGGGGGCACATGGCTACACCTTC. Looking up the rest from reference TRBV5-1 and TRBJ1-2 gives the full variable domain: KAGVTQTPRYLIKTRGQQVTLSCSPISGHRSVSWYQQTPGQGLQFLFEYFSETQRNKGNFPGRFSGRQFSNSRSEMNVSTLELGDSALYLCASSPGEGAHGYTFGSGTRLTVV.

CDR3 region: CASSFSGRGADTQYF. The CDR3 nucleotides are TGTGCCAGCAGTTTTAGCGGGAGGGGTGCAGATACGCAGTATTTT. The chain recombines TRBV6-5 with TRBJ2-3; 11 positions match TRBD2. The CDR3 spans 15 residues. Germline lookup yields CDR1 MNHEY and CDR2 SVGAGI. The V and J ends lost 4 bases and 4 bases, in that order; junction bases with no gene match: 4.

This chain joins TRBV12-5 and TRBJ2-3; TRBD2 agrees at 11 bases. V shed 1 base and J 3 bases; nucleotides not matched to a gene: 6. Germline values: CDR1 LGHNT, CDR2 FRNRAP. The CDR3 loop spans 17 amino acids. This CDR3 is CASGLAHSGGGTDTQYF. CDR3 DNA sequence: TGTGCTAGTGGTTTGGCACATAGCGGGGGGGGAACAGATACGCAGTATTTT.

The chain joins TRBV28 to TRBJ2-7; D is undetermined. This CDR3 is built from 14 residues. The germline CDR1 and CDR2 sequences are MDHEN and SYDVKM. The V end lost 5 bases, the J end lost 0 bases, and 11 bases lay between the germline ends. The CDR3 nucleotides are TGTGCCAGCAGTGATAGCTGGAGCTCCTACGAGCAGTACTTC. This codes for CASSDSWSSYEQYF. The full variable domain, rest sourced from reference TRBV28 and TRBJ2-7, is DVKVTQSSRYLVKRTGEKVFLECVQDMDHENMFWYRQDPGLGLRLIYFSYDVKMKEKGDIPEGYSVSREKKERFSLILESASTNQTSMYLCASSDSWSSYEQYFGPGTRLTVT.

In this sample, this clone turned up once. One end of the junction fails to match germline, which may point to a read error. CDR3 protein: CAISADPNYGYTF. The DNA of the CDR3 is TGTGCCATCAGTGCAGACCCCAACTATGGCTACACCTTC. The J gene is TRBJ1-2, the V gene TRBV6-5; D remains unclear. This CDR3 is 13 amino acids long. Germline V gene data show CDR1 as MNHEY and CDR2 as SVGAGI.

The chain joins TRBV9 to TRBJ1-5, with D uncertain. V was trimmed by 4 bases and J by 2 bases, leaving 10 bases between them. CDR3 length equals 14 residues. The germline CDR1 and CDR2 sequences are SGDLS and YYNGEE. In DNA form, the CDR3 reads TGTGCCAGCAGCAACAGCAGAGGCAATCAGCCCCAGCATTTT. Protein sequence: CASSNSRGNQPQHF.

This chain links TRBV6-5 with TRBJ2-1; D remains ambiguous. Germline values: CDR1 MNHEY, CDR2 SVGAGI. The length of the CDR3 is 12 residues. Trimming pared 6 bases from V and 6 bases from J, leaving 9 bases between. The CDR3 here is CASRGWGNEQFF. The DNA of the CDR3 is TGTGCCAGCAGGGGATGGGGCAATGAGCAGTTCTTC.

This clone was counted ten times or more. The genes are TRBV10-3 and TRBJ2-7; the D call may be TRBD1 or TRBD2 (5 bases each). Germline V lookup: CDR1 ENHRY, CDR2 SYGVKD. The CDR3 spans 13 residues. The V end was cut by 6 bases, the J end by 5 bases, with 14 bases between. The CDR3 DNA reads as TGTGCCATCAGAGAGAGGGGATCCCACGAGCAGTACTTC. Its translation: CAIRERGSHEQYF.

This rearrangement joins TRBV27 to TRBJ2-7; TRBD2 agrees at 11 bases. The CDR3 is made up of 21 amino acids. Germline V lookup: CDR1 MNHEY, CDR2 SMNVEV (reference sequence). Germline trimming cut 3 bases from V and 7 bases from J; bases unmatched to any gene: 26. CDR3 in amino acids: CASSFSRGASGRLWKGEEQYF. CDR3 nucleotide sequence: TGTGCCAGCAGTTTCTCCAGAGGGGCTAGCGGGAGGTTGTGGAAAGGGGAAGAGCAGTACTTC.

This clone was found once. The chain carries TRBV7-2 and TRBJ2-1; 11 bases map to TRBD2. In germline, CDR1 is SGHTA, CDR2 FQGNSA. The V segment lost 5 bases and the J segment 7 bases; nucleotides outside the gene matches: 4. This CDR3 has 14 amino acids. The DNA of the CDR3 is TGTGCCAGCAGCCTGGCTAGCGGGAGGAATGAGCAGTTCTTC. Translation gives CASSLASGRNEQFF.

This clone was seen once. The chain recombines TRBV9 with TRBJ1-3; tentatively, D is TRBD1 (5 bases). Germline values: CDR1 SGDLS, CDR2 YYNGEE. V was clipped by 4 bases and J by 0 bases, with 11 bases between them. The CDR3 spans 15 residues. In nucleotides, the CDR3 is TGTGCCAGCAGCACTCTAGGGACCTCTGGAAACACCATATATTTT. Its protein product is CASSTLGTSGNTIYF.

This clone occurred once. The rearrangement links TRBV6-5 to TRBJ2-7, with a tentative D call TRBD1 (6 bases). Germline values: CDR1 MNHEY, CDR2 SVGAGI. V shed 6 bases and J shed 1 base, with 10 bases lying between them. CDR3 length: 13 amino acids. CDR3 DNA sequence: TGTGCCAGCAGACAGGGTTTGTCCTACGAGCAGTACTTC. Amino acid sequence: CASRQGLSYEQYF.

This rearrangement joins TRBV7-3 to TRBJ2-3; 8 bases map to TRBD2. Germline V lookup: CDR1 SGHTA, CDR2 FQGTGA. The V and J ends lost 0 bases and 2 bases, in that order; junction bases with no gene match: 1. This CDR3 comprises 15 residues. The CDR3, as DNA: TGTGCCAGCAGCTTAACTAGCGGGATCACAGATACGCAGTATTTT. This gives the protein CASSLTSGITDTQYF.

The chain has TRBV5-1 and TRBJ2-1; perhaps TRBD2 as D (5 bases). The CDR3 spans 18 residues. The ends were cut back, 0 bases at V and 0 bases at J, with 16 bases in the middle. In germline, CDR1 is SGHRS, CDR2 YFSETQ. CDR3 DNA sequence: TGCGCCAGCAGCTTGGACGGATTAGCGTTGAGCTCCTACAATGAGCAGTTCTTC. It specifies CASSLDGLALSSYNEQFF.